This TCR beta chain was profiled in a study of cytomegalovirus exposure and HLA in healthy donors. The study, taken as a whole, reports: Indistinguishable V segments, including TRBV6-2 and TRBV6-3, were excluded. Highly shared variants forming one cluster were likely a sequencing artifact.

This clone appeared once. The antigen is undetermined. In germline, CDR1 is SNHLY, CDR2 FYNNEI. V shed 4 bases and J shed 2 bases, with 12 bases lying between them. The length of the CDR3 is 14 residues. PCR primers comprised 60 Vbeta and 13 Jbeta primers. TCRdb keeps only in-frame clones here, not all; method: immunoSEQ multiplex PCR. The sample contains roughly 100,000 clones, more than 70% of which appear only once. This chain connects TRBV2 to TRBJ2-7; the D is unclear. The TCR sequence derives from a man between 18 and 35 years old in good health and CMV-seropositive. Sequencing was done on a sample of PBMCs. CDR3 nucleotide sequence: TGTGCCAGCAGTGTCGGGTCTTCGACCTACGAGCAGTACTTC. This encodes CASSVGSSTYEQYF.